The T cell receptor beta chain described here comes from a study of cytomegalovirus exposure and HLA in healthy donors. Germline-derived CDR1 and CDR2 are ENHRY and SYGVKD. V was pared by 6 bases and J by 2 bases, with 8 bases between. The CDR3 is made up of 12 amino acids. It was with 60 Vbeta and 13 Jbeta primers that the PCR ran. Sequencing used immunoSEQ multiplex PCR; TCRdb keeps in-frame clones, though not all of them. The sample holds about 170,000 clones; about three quarters are singletons and the top ten take less than 0.9%. The origin of this receptor is a female donor in good health and CMV-seronegative. The V and J genes are TRBV10-3 and TRBJ2-7; no reliable D call. Sequenced: PBMCs. The CDR3 spells CAISDTAYEQYF. CDR3 in DNA: TGTGCCATCAGCGACACCGCCTACGAGCAGTACTTC.